This T cell receptor beta chain derives from a study of T cells in Graves' hyperthyroidism and ophthalmopathy (dated by TCRdb to between 2017 and 2020). Study-level background: Peripheral blood was sampled at the time of initial diagnosis, prior to any treatment. The roughly 91 discovery patients were randomly split 7:3 into training and test sets. After blood sampling, hyperthyroidism patients were treated with methimazole at a starting dose of 30 mg daily, and ophthalmopathy patients were treated with high-dose intravenous methylprednisolone. Prospective prediction of ophthalmopathy was tested in an independent validation cohort consisting of some 18 hyperthyroidism patients and around 17 patients who later progressed to ophthalmopathy. According to the paper, TCR Vbeta CDR3 sequencing was carried out on some 140 peripheral blood samples, which came from 40 to 45 ophthalmopathy, around 75 hyperthyroidism and approximately 17 progressor patients. TCR V-J signatures able to tell the groups apart were searched for in a discovery cohort of 90 to 100 patients, of whom over 40 had Graves' ophthalmopathy and 55 to 60 had stable Graves' hyperthyroidism. Thyroid tissue and blood T-cell repertoires from several Graves' hyperthyroidism patients were also compared in the study. The full study reports these points: Sample size was not statistically predetermined, and blinding of investigators to group allocation was not performed. In validation, progression to ophthalmopathy was predicted by the model with roughly 69% sensitivity and around 75% specificity, a median of approximately 6.5 months before onset. A 13 V-J signature model separated ophthalmopathy from stable hyperthyroidism, with roughly 88% sensitivity and 81% to 82% specificity in cross-validation and 80%/75% in testing. Most expanded thyroid clonotypes (frequency above 0.001) were also detected in blood, a finding suggesting that blood repertoires may reflect thyroid immune responses.

The TCR beta CDR3 regions were amplified from RNA transcripts. The TCR CDR3 was subjected to a first round of RT-PCR using the HTBI primer set and the Qiagen OneStep RT-PCR kit. The libraries were constructed in a second round of multiplex PCR and then size-selected and purified. Libraries were sequenced paired-end with 100 bp reads on an Illumina HiSeq2000. Turning to the authors' computational methods: SOAPnuke was used to process the raw data, with reads discarded if the reads contained adapters or uncalled bases, had a mean Phred below 15, or lacked an exact constant-primer or identifier match. High-quality paired reads were merged using COPE v1.2.5, and each unique nucleotide sequence was defined as a clonotype. MiTCR v1.1 was used to align clonotypes to the IMGT TRBV, TRBD and TRBJ reference segments. The analysis included only V-J combinations with a frequency above 0.0001, which together covered approximately 99% of the repertoires. The TCS score was defined as F50 (clonal expansion) divided by E x V (chaos), with BLOSUM62-based TCRdist calculated between CDR3 peptides within each V-J. Welch's t-statistics and random forest reduced just over 500 V-J features to 13, which were used in a naive Bayes classifier (R e1071). Using fastp at Q25 and MiXCR, TCRdb reprocessed the public reads and kept productive beta chains. Rows are combined by CDR3 protein, so each entry shows the most common genes and DNA. The V and J calls come from TCRdb's annotation, not from the publication. Here the sample has 450,000 to 550,000 distinct CDR3 sequences; roughly 24% occur a single time. Approximately 10% of the sample rests with the top ten.

Moderately to severely active disease, a Clinical Activity Score of at least 3, a NOSPECS grade of at least 4, and a duration under 3 months were present in ophthalmopathy patients. Exclusion was applied to patients with uncontrolled infections, other autoimmune diseases, pregnancy or lactation. Diagnoses relied on clinical symptoms, serum thyroxine and TRAb, thyroid ultrasound and orbital computed tomography. Ficoll-Paque density gradient centrifugation was used to isolate PBMCs from 10 ml of fresh peripheral blood. Trizol reagent was used to extract total RNA, and RNA quality was then checked on an Agilent 2100 Bioanalyzer. There are many counts of this clonotype. It lacks a known antigen. Within one base of it there is no much larger clone, and no base qualities were kept. The CDR3 goes from the cysteine to the phenylalanine over 16 residues. The entry retains the CDR3 DNA only, 48 bases that are in frame from base 1. CDR1 and CDR2 are read off the germline V gene (reference sequence) as DFQATT and SNEGSKA. Unmatched junction bases come to 7, with V trimmed by 1 base and J by 1 base.

The V and J genes are TRBV20-1 and TRBJ1-1; TRBD1 fits 9 bases in the junction. The sequence was obtained from a woman aged 25 to 45 with Graves' ophthalmopathy. Sequencing was carried out using blood. The sequenced DNA: TGCAGTGCTAGAGCACAGGGGGCCCCTCCGAACACTGAAGCTTTCTTT. Its product reads: CSARAQGAPPNTEAFF.